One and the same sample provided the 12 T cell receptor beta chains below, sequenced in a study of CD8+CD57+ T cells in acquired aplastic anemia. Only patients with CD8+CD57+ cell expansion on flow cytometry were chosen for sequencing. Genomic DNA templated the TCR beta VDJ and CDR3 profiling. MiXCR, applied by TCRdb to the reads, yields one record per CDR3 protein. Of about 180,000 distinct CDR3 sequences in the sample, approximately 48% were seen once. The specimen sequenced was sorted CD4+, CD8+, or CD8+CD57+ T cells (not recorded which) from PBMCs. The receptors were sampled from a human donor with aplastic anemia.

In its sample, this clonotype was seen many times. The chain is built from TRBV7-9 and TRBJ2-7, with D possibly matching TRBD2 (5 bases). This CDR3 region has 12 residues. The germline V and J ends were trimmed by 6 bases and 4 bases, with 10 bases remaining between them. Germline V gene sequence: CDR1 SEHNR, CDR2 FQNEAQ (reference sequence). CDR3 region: CASSLTGYEQYF. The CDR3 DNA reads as TGTGCCAGCAGTTTGACGGGATACGAGCAGTACTTC.

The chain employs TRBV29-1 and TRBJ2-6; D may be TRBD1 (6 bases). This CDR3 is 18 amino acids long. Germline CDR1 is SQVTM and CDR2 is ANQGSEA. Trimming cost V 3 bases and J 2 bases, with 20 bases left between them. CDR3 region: CSVDFDRASGAGANVLTF. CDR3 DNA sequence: TGCAGCGTTGATTTCGATCGAGCTTCAGGGGCTGGGGCCAACGTCCTGACTTTC.

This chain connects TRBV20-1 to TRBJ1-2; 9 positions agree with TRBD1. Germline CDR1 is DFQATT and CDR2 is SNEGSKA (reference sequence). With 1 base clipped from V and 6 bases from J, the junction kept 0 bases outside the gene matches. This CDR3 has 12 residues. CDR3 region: CSARGDRDGYTF. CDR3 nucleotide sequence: TGCAGTGCTAGAGGGGACAGGGATGGCTACACCTTC.

CDR3 sequence reads: CATSDFVTGQETQYF. CDR3 DNA sequence: TGTGCCACCAGTGATTTCGTCACAGGGCAAGAGACCCAGTACTTC. The V and J genes are TRBV24-1 and TRBJ2-5; D perhaps matches TRBD1 (6 bases). Germline V lookup: CDR1 KGHDR, CDR2 SFDVKD. The CDR3 extends over 15 amino acids. The germline V and J ends were trimmed by 1 base and 2 bases, with 10 bases remaining between them.

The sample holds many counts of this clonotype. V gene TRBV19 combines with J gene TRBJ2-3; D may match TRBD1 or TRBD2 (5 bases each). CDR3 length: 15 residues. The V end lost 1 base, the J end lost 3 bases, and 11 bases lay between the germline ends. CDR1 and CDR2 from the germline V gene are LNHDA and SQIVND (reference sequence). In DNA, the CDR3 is TGTGCCAGTAGTATAGGAGGGGTAGGAACAGATACGCAGTATTTT. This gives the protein CASSIGGVGTDTQYF.

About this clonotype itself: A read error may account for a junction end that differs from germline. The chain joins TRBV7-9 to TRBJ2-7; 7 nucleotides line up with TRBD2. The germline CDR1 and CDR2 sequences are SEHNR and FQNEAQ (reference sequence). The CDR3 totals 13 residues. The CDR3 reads CASSSDSGYEQYF. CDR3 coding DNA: TGCGCCAGCAGCTCTGATAGCGGGTACGAGCAGTACTTC.

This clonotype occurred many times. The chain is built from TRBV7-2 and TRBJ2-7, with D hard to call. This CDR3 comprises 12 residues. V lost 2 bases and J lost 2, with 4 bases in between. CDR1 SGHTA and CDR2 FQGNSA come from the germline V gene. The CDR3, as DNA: TGTGCCAGCAGCTTACCGACCTACGAGCAGTACTTC. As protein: CASSLPTYEQYF.

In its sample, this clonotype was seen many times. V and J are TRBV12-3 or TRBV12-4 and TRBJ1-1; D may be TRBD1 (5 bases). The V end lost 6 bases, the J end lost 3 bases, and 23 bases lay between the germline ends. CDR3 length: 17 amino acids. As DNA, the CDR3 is TGTGCCAGCAGAACTCAACGGGACGCCGGTTGGGACACTGAAGCTTTCTTT. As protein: CASRTQRDAGWDTEAFF.

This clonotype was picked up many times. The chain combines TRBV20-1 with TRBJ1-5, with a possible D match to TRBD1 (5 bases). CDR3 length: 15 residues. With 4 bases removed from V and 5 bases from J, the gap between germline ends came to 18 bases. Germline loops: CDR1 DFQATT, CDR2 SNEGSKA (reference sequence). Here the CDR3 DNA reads TGCAGTGCTATTTTCCCATTGGGGGGGGATCAGCCCCAGCATTTT. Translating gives CSAIFPLGGDQPQHF.

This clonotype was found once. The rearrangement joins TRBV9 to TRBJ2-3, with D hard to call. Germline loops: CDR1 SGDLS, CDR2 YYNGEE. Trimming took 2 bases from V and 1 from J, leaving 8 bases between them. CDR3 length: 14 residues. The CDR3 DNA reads TGTGCCAGCAGCGTGGTAAGCGGCACAGATACGCAGTATTTT. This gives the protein CASSVVSGTDTQYF.

The CDR3, as DNA: TGTGCCAGTACGGATTTCTCTGGAAACACCATATATTTT. Its translation is CASTDFSGNTIYF. This rearrangement joins TRBV19 to TRBJ1-3; D unresolved. The CDR3 sequence is 13 residues long. Trimming cost V 7 bases and J 0 bases, with 7 bases left between them. Germline CDR1 is LNHDA and CDR2 is SQIVND (reference sequence).

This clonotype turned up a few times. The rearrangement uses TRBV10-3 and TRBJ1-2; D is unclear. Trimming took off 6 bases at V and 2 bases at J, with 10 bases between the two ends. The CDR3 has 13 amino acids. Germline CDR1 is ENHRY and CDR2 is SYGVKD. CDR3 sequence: CAISPDGNYGYTF. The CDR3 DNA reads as TGTGCCATCAGCCCGGACGGGAACTATGGCTACACCTTC.